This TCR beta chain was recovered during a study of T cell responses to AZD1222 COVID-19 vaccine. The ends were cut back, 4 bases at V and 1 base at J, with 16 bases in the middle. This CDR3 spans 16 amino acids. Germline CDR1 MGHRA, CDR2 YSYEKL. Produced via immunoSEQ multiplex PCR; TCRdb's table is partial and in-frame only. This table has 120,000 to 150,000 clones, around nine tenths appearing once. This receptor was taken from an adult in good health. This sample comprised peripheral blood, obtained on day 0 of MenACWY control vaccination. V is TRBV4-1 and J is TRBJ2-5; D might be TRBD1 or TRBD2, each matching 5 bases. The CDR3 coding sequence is TGCGCCAGCAGCCCGGGGCTGGGGAGAACCCAAGAGACCCAGTACTTC. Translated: CASSPGLGRTQETQYF.